A selection of T cell receptor beta chains follows, all from one sample in a study of stem cell transplantation in POMP-related autoinflammatory disease. The table came from immunoSEQ multiplex PCR; TCRdb's copy has only in-frame clones and leaves some out. The sample consists of about 10,000 clones, more than 85% of them appearing once. Specimen: CD8+ T cells from PBMCs, collected before stem cell transplantation. These receptor sequences come from a human donor with POMP-related autoinflammation and immune dysregulation (PRAID). Each CDR3 is given with its conserved first and last residue. A D gene is named only where the DNA matches it firmly. A row's size may be missing; if present it is once, few, many or a size class.

V gene	D gene	clone size	J gene	CDR3 protein	CDR3 DNA
TRBV11-2	TRBD2	-	TRBJ2-7	CASSIIAGAYEQYF	TGTGCCAGCAGCATTATAGCGGGGGCCTACGAGCAGTACTTC
TRBV9	TRBD2	-	TRBJ2-6	CASSHRLAGVTGANVLTF	TGTGCCAGCAGTCACCGACTAGCGGGGGTCACTGGGGCCAACGTCCTGACTTTC
TRBV29-1	TRBD1	-	TRBJ2-3	CSVEGGQPSTDTQYF	TGCAGCGTTGAAGGGGGACAGCCTAGCACAGATACGCAGTATTTT
TRBV5-6	-	-	TRBJ2-7	CASTQTGGTSRRGYYEQYF	TGTGCCAGCACCCAAACAGGGGGGACTAGCCGCCGGGGGTATTACGAGCAGTACTTC
TRBV7-9	-	-	TRBJ1-1	CASSPRGKGNTEAFF	TGTGCCAGCAGCCCTAGAGGGAAGGGGAACACTGAAGCTTTCTTT
TRBV27	TRBD2	-	TRBJ2-1	CASTLAGVNEQFF	TGTGCCAGCACTTTAGCGGGAGTAAATGAGCAGTTCTTC
TRBV21-1	-	once	TRBJ1-1	CATPGGTGDTEAFF	TGTGCCACCCCGGGGGGGACAGGGGACACTGAAGCTTTCTTT
TRBV7-8	TRBD1	few	TRBJ2-7	CASSWTGNGYEQYF	TGTGCCAGCAGCTGGACAGGGAATGGGTACGAGCAGTACTTC
TRBV19	TRBD1	-	TRBJ2-1	CASSPSTGLYNEQFF	TGTGCCAGTAGTCCCTCGACAGGGCTTTACAATGAGCAGTTCTTC
TRBV6-1	-	few	TRBJ1-5	CASGDGQPQHF	TGTGCCAGCGGCGACGGGCAGCCCCAGCATTTT
TRBV11-1	TRBD2	-	TRBJ2-2	CASSFSGGLNTGELFF	TGTGCCAGCAGCTTTTCCGGGGGGTTGAACACCGGGGAGCTGTTTTTT
TRBV15	TRBD1	once	TRBJ1-2	CATSRQMRGQGVPGYGYTF	TGTGCCACCAGCAGACAAATGAGGGGACAGGGGGTTCCCGGTTATGGCTACACCTTC
TRBV6-6	TRBD1	-	TRBJ2-7	CASSYGPPDRVYEQYF	TGTGCCAGCAGTTACGGCCCCCCGGACAGGGTCTACGAGCAGTACTTC
TRBV5-5	-	-	TRBJ1-2	CASSLWPGDNYGYTF	TGTGCCAGCAGCTTGTGGCCAGGGGACAACTATGGCTACACCTTC
TRBV19	-	-	TRBJ1-2	CASSIDGVYGYTF	TGTGCCAGTAGTATAGACGGGGTTTATGGCTACACCTTC
TRBV2	-	few	TRBJ1-5	CASMRGYQPQHF	TGTGCCAGCATGAGGGGGTATCAACCCCAGCATTTT
TRBV4-1	-	few	TRBJ1-5	CASSPLGGGNQPQHF	TGCGCCAGCAGCCCCTTGGGAGGGGGCAATCAGCCCCAGCATTTT
TRBV30	-	once	TRBJ2-1	CAWSTANGASYNEQFF	TGTGCCTGGAGTACGGCAAACGGGGCTTCCTACAATGAGCAGTTCTTC
TRBV13	-	-	TRBJ2-1	CASSGLDNEQFF	TGTGCCAGCAGCGGGCTGGACAATGAGCAGTTCTTC
TRBV5-8	-	-	TRBJ2-7	CASSLSANEQYF	TGTGCCAGCAGCTTGTCGGCAAACGAGCAGTACTTC
TRBV10-3	-	-	TRBJ1-5	CAISEGGDNPRGSQHF	TGTGCCATCAGTGAGGGGGGGGATAACCCCCGGGGTTCCCAGCATTTT
TRBV4-1	TRBD1	once	TRBJ2-1	CASREAGTELRGSYNEQFF	TGCGCCAGCCGCGAGGCAGGGACAGAACTTCGGGGCTCCTACAATGAGCAGTTCTTC
TRBV2	-	-	TRBJ2-1	CASSEGPHWGSYNEQFF	TGTGCCAGCAGTGAAGGTCCTCATTGGGGCTCCTACAATGAGCAGTTCTTC
TRBV27	-	-	TRBJ1-2	CASSLRGSGPYGYTF	TGTGCCAGCAGTTTAAGGGGATCAGGACCATATGGCTACACCTTC
TRBV5-6	TRBD2	-	TRBJ2-2	CASSPDLAGFLAGELFF	TGTGCCAGCAGCCCGGACTTAGCGGGTTTTTTGGCCGGGGAGCTGTTTTTT
TRBV9	-	once	TRBJ1-2	CASSGDIIYTF	TGTGCCAGCAGCGGGGACATTATCTACACCTTC
TRBV7-3	TRBD2	medium-sized	TRBJ2-2	CASSSRTSGRAGELFF	TGTGCCAGCAGCTCCCGGACTAGCGGGAGGGCCGGGGAGCTGTTTTTT
TRBV4-1	-	-	TRBJ1-6	CASSQHPRKQGSPLHF	TGCGCCAGCAGCCAACACCCAAGGAAGCAAGGATCACCCCTCCACTTT
TRBV21-1	-	once	TRBJ1-3	CASSNIYANRLLSGNTIYF	TGTGCCAGCAGCAATATATACGCCAACAGGCTTCTCTCTGGAAACACCATATATTTT
TRBV29-1	-	-	TRBJ2-1	CSVDRAHNEQFF	TGCAGCGTTGACCGCGCCCACAATGAGCAGTTCTTC
TRBV5-6	TRBD2	once	TRBJ2-7	CASTLRGGKEQYF	TGTGCCAGCACCCTGCGGGGGGGGAAAGAGCAGTACTTC
TRBV5-1	TRBD1	-	TRBJ2-3	CASLDRDRGGDTQYF	TGCGCCAGCTTGGACCGGGACAGGGGAGGAGATACGCAGTATTTT
TRBV4-1	-	-	TRBJ1-2	CASSQNPDNRPHGYTF	TGCGCCAGCAGCCAAAACCCGGACAATCGACCCCATGGCTACACCTTC
TRBV5-8	TRBD1	-	TRBJ2-7	CASSLDGTGGYEQYF	TGTGCCAGCAGCTTGGACGGGACAGGGGGTTACGAGCAGTACTTC
TRBV5-1	-	-	TRBJ1-1	CASSFSGRDTEAFF	TGCGCCAGCAGCTTTTCGGGGAGGGATACTGAAGCTTTCTTT
TRBV7-9	-	-	TRBJ2-1	CASSLYAPNEQFF	TGTGCCAGCAGCTTATACGCCCCGAATGAGCAGTTCTTC
TRBV19	-	-	TRBJ2-3	CASGQGSIDTQYF	TGTGCCAGCGGTCAGGGGTCGATAGATACGCAGTATTTT
TRBV21-1	-	-	TRBJ1-5	CASTVGASNQPQHF	TGTGCCAGCACCGTCGGGGCCAGCAATCAGCCCCAGCATTTT
TRBV19	TRBD1	-	TRBJ1-2	CASSPGQGGGYTF	TGTGCCAGTAGTCCCGGACAGGGAGGCGGCTACACCTTC
TRBV7-9	-	-	TRBJ2-5	CASSPPAAPEYQYF	TGTGCCAGCAGTCCTCCAGCGGCCCCTGAATACCAGTACTTC
TRBV7-8	TRBD2	-	TRBJ2-1	CASSLLAGAYNEQFF	TGTGCCAGCAGCCTACTAGCGGGGGCCTACAATGAGCAGTTCTTC
TRBV7-3	-	few	TRBJ2-1	CASSLASNEQFF	TGTGCCAGCAGCTTAGCAAGCAATGAGCAGTTCTTC
TRBV6-1	-	-	TRBJ2-1	CASSLTENNEQFF	TGTGCCAGCAGTCTCACAGAGAACAATGAGCAGTTCTTC
TRBV9	-	-	TRBJ1-3	CASSVGTGTGNTIYF	TGTGCCAGCAGCGTCGGTACAGGGACTGGAAACACCATATATTTT
TRBV15	-	-	TRBJ2-1	CATQDGEDYEQFF	TGTGCCACCCAGGACGGGGAGGACTATGAGCAGTTCTTC
TRBV28	-	-	TRBJ2-7	CASSSILGTEQYF	TGTGCCAGCAGTTCAATCCTCGGTACCGAGCAGTACTTC
TRBV29-1	TRBD2	-	TRBJ2-1	CSGTGLEDEQFF	TGCAGCGGAACGGGACTAGAGGATGAGCAGTTCTTC
TRBV6-5	TRBD1	once	TRBJ1-1	CASSYRDRNTEAFF	TGTGCCAGCAGTTACCGGGACAGGAACACTGAAGCTTTCTTT
TRBV4-1	-	-	TRBJ1-1	CASSQVTTRGTEAFF	TGCGCCAGCAGCCAAGTAACCACCCGGGGCACTGAAGCTTTCTTT
TRBV7-2	TRBD1	-	TRBJ2-7	CASSILQGTVSYEQYF	TGTGCCAGCAGTATCCTTCAAGGGACAGTCTCCTACGAGCAGTACTTC
TRBV5-6	-	-	TRBJ2-7	CASSLAHSFSYEQYF	TGTGCCAGCAGCTTGGCGCACAGCTTCTCCTACGAGCAGTACTTC
TRBV9	-	-	TRBJ2-7	CASSVGPSSYEQYF	TGTGCCAGCAGCGTAGGGCCCAGTTCCTACGAGCAGTACTTC
TRBV7-9	TRBD2	once	TRBJ2-1	CASSPRGLAGGPYNEQFF	TGTGCCAGCAGCCCCCGAGGACTAGCGGGAGGGCCCTACAATGAGCAGTTCTTC
TRBV7-8	-	-	TRBJ2-7	CASSLPGHRVAYEQYF	TGTGCCAGCAGCTTACCCGGGCACAGGGTCGCGTACGAGCAGTACTTC
TRBV6-1	-	-	TRBJ1-2	CASSEIGPVPDGYTF	TGTGCCAGCAGTGAAATCGGGCCAGTCCCTGATGGCTACACCTTC
TRBV7-2	-	once	TRBJ1-2	CASSSPTGGGYTF	TGTGCCAGCAGCTCCCCCACAGGAGGTGGCTACACCTTC
TRBV6-5	TRBD1	-	TRBJ1-2	CASSYSAGGHYGYTF	TGTGCCAGCAGTTACAGTGCAGGGGGTCACTATGGCTACACCTTC